Sequencing of this T cell receptor (beta chain) was carried out in a study of blood T cell repertoires in COVID-19. Whole-study context: Spain, Italy and the United States supplied samples that represented acute and convalescent COVID-19.

Those enrolled in Seattle joined during active infection and were followed longitudinally afterward. Assay: immunoSEQ multiplex PCR; the TCRdb copy retains only in-frame clones and omits some. The sample lists about 290,000 clones; 85% to 90% were seen once. CDR1 is KGHSH and CDR2 is LQKENI in the germline V gene. Unmatched junction bases numbered 0, after V lost 0 bases and J lost 2 bases. The CDR3 is made up of 14 amino acids. Source material: peripheral blood. The source is a woman in her thirties with COVID-19, enrolled during active disease. The chain carries TRBV18 and TRBJ2-5; 7 bases agree with TRBD1. The DNA of the CDR3 is TGTGCCAGCTCACCACCGGGACAGCAAGAGACCCAGTACTTC. It codes for CASSPPGQQETQYF.